This T cell receptor beta chain emerged from a study of blood T cells in healthy people across ages. Study outcomes and limitations: Age brought a roughly linear fall in TCR beta diversity measured per million T cells. The study found TCR beta diversity correlated strongly with naive T cell percentage.

A sample-barcoded 5' primer and a J-beta primer mix were used in a second PCR of about 7 to 11 cycles. Each cDNA molecule carried a tag from a template-switch adaptor that contained 12 random nucleotides. TCRdb redid the calling of the 5' RACE reads with MiXCR, one entry per CDR3 protein. The data hold about 1,600,000 distinct CDR3 sequences, with 35% to 45% observed a single time. Trimming removed 4 bases at V and 0 bases at J, with 9 bases between. The CDR3 has 14 amino acids. Germline lookup yields CDR1 SSHAT and CDR2 FNYEAQ (reference sequence). Note on this clonotype: Antigen unknown.

Ten milliliters of peripheral blood were drawn from each donor. The sequencing input was blood. This receptor was obtained from a woman younger than 35 in good health. The chain recombines TRBV7-7 with TRBJ2-5; TRBD2 might be the D (5 bases). The CDR3 coding sequence is TGTGCCAGCAGCTCGAGGGCTAACCAAGAGACCCAGTACTTC. Protein sequence: CASSSRANQETQYF.